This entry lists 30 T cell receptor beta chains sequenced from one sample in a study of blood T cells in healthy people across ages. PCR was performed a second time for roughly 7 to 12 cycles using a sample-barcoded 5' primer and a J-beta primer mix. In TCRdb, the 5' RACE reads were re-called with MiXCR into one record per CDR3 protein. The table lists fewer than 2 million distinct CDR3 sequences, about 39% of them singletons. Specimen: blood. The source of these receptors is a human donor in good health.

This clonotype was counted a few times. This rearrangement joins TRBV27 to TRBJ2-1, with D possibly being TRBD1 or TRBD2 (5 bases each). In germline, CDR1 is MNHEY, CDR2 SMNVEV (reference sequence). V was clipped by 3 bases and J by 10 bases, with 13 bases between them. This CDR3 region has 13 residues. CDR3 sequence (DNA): TGTGCCAGCAGTTTGGGGGTTGGAGGCGAGCAGTTCTTC. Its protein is CASSLGVGGEQFF.

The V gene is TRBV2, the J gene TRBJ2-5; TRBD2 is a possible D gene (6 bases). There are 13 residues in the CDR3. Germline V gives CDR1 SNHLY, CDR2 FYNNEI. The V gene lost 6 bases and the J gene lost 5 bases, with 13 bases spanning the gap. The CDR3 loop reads CASSDSSGETQYF. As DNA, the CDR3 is TGTGCCAGCAGCGACTCCAGCGGGGAGACCCAGTACTTC.

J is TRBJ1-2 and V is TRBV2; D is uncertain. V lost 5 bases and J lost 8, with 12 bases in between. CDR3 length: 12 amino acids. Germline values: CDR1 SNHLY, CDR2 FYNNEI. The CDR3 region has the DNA TGTGCCAGCAGTAGGGATGGCTGGGGCTACACCTTC. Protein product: CASSRDGWGYTF. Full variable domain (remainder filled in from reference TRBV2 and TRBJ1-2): EPEVTQTPSHQVTQMGQEVILRCVPISNHLYFYWYRQILGQKVEFLVSFYNNEISEKSEIFDDQFSVERPDGSNFTLKIRSTKLEDSAMYFCASSRDGWGYTFGSGTRLTVV.

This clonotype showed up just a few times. The CDR3 protein is CASSKAGGHSTDTQYF. In DNA, the CDR3 is TGTGCCAGCAGCAAAGCGGGGGGGCATAGCACAGATACGCAGTATTTT. The chain recombines TRBV9 with TRBJ2-3; 10 nucleotides match TRBD2. Trimming removed 4 bases from V and 0 bases from J; junction bases left unmatched: 5. There are 16 residues in the CDR3. Looked up from germline, CDR1 is SGDLS and CDR2 is YYNGEE. The full variable domain, rest sourced from reference TRBV9 and TRBJ2-3, is DSGVTQTPKHLITATGQRVTLRCSPRSGDLSVYWYQQSLDQGLQFLIQYYNGEERAKGNILERFSAQQFPDLHSELNLSSLELGDSALYFCASSKAGGHSTDTQYFGPGTRLTVL.

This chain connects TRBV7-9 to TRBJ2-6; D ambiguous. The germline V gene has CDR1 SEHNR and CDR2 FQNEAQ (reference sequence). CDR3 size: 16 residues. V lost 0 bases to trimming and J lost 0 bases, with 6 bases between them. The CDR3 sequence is CASSLALDSGANVLTF. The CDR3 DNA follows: TGTGCCAGCAGCTTAGCATTGGACTCTGGGGCCAACGTCCTGACTTTC. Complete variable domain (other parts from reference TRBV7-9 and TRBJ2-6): DTGVSQNPRHKITKRGQNVTFRCDPISEHNRLYWYRQTLGQGPEFLTYFQNEAQLEKSRLLSDRFSAERPKGSFSTLEIQRTEQGDSAMYLCASSLALDSGANVLTFGAGSRLTVL.

The CDR3 loop is CSALPRTGQETQYF. CDR3 sequence (DNA): TGCAGTGCCCTTCCCCGAACAGGGCAAGAGACCCAGTACTTC. J is TRBJ2-5 and V is TRBV20-1; tentatively, D is TRBD1 (6 bases). The CDR3 length is 14 residues. Germline CDR1 and CDR2: DFQATT and SNEGSKA (reference sequence). Trimming took off 6 bases at V and 2 bases at J, with 16 bases between the two ends.

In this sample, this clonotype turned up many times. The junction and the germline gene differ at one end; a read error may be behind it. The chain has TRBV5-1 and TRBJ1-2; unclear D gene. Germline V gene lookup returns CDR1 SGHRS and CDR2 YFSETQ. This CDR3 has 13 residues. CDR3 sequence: CASSLAENYGYTF. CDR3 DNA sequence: TGTGCCAGCAGTTTGGCAGAGAACTATGGCTACACCTTC.

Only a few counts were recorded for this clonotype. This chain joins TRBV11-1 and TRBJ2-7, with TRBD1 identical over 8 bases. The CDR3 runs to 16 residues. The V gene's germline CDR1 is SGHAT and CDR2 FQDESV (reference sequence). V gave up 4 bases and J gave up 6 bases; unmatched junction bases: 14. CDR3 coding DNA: TGTGCCAGCAGCTCAGTCGACAGGGGAACGGTCGCCGAGCAGTACTTC. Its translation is CASSSVDRGTVAEQYF.

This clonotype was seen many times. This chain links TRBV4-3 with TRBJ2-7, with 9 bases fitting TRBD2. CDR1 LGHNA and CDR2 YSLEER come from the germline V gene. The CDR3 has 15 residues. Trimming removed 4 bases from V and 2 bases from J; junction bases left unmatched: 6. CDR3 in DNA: TGCGCCAGCAGCCTGACTAGCGGAATAGCCTACGAGCAGTACTTC. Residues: CASSLTSGIAYEQYF.

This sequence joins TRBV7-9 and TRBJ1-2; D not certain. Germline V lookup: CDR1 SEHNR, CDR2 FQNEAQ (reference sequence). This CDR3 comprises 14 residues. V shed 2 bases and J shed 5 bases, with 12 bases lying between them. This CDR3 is CASSLIVGEYGYTF. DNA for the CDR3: TGTGCCAGCAGCTTAATTGTAGGAGAATATGGCTACACCTTC.

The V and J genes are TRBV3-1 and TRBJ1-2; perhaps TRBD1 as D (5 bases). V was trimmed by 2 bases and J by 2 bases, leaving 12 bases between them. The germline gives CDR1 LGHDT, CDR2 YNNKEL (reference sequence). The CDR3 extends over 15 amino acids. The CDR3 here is CASSQSVGVNYGYTF. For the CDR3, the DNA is TGTGCCAGCAGCCAATCGGTAGGGGTCAACTATGGCTACACCTTC.

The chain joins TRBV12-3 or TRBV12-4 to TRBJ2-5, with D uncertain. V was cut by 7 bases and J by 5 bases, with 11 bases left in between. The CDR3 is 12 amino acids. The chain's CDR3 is CASTLGVETQYF. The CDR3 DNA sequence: TGTGCCAGCACCCTCGGAGTGGAGACCCAGTACTTC.

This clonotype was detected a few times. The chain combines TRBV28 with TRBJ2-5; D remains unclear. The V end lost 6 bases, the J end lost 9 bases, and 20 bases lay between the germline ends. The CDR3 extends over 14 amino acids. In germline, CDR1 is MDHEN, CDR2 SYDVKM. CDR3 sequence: CASRWASTRDSQYF. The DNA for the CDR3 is TGTGCCAGCAGATGGGCCAGCACCAGAGACTCCCAGTACTTC.

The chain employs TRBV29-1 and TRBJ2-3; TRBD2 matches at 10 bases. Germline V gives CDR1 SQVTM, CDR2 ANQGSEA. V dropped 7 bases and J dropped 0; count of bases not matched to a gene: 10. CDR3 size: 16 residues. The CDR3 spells CSAPRSGGLSTDTQYF. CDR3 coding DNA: TGCAGCGCCCCCCGTAGCGGGGGGCTTAGCACAGATACGCAGTATTTT.

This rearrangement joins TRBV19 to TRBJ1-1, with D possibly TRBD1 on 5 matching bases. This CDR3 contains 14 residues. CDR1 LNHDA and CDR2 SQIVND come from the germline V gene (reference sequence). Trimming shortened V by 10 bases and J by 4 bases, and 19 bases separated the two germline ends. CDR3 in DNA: TGTGCCACTTCTCCTAGCGGGGGGATCACTGAAGCTTTCTTT. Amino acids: CATSPSGGITEAFF.

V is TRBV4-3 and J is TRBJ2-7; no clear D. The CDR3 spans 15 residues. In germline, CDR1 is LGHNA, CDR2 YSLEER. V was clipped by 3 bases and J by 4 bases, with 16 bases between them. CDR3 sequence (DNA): TGCGCCAGCAGCCAGAAAGACGATCCGGGTTACGAGCAGTACTTC. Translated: CASSQKDDPGYEQYF.

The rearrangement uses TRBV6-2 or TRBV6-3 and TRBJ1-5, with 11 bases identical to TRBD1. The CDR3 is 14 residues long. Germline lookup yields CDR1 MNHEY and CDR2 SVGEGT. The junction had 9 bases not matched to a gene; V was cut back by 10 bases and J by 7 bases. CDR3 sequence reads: CANRDRGYAQPQHF. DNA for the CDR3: TGTGCCAACCGGGACAGGGGGTATGCGCAGCCCCAGCATTTT.

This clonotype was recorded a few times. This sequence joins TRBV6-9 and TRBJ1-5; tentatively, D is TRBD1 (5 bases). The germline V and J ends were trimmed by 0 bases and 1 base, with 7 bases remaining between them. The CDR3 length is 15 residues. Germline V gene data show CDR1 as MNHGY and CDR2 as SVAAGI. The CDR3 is CASSYSGGSNQPQHF. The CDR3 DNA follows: TGTGCCAGCAGTTATTCGGGGGGGAGCAATCAGCCCCAGCATTTT.

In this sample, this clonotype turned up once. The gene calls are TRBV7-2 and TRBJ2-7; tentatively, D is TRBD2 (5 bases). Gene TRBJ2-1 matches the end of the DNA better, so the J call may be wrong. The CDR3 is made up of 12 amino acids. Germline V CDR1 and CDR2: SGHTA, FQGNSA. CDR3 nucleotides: TGTGCCAGCAGCTTAGCGTGGGAGGAGCAGTTCTTC. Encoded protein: CASSLAWEEQFF.

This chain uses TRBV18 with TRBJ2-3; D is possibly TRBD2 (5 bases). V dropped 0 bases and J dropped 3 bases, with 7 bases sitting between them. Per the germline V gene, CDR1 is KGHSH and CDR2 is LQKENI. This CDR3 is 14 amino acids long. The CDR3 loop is CASSPPSGTDTQYF. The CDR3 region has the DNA TGTGCCAGCTCACCACCGTCGGGAACAGATACGCAGTATTTT.

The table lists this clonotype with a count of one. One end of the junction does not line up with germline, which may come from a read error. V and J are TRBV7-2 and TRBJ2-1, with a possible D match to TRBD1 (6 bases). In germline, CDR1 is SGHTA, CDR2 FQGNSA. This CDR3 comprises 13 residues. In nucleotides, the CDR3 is TGTGCCAGCAGCATACAGGGCATTTATGAGCAGTCCTTC. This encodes CASSIQGIYEQSF.

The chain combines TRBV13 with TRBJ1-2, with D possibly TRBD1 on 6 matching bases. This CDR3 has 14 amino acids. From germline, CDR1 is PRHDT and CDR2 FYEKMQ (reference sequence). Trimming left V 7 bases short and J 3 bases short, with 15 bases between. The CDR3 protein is CASTTQGFYYGYTF. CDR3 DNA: TGTGCCAGCACCACACAGGGTTTTTACTATGGCTACACCTTC. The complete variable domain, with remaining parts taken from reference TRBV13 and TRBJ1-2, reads AAGVIQSPRHLIKEKRETATLKCYPIPRHDTVYWYQQGPGQDPQFLISFYEKMQSDKGSIPDRFSAQQFSDYHSELNMSSLELGDSALYFCASTTQGFYYGYTFGSGTRLTVV.

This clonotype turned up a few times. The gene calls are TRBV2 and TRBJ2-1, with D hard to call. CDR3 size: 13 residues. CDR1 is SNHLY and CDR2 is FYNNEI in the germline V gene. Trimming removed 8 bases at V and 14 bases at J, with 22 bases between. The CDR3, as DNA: TGTGCCAGCCAAAGGGAAAGCAATCGGCCCAAGTTCTTC. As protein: CASQRESNRPKFF.

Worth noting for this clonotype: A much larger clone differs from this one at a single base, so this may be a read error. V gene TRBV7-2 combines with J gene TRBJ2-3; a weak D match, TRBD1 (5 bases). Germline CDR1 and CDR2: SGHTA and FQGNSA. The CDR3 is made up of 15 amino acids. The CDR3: CASSLLGSYTGTQYF. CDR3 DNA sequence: TGTGCCAGCAGCTTGCTAGGGTCGTACACAGGTACGCAGTATTTT.

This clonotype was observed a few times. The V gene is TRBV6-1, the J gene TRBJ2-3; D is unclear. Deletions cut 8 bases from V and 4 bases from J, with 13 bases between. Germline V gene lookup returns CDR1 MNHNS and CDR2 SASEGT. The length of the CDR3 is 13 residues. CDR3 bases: TGTGCCAGCTCTTCTCCAGAATCAGATACGCAGTATTTT. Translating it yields CASSSPESDTQYF.

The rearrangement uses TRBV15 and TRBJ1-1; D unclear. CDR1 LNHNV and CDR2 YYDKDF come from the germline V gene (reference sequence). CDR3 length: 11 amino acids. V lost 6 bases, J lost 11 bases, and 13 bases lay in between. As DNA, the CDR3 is TGTGCCACCAGGGAGATGCATGTTGCTTTCTTT. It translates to CATREMHVAFF.

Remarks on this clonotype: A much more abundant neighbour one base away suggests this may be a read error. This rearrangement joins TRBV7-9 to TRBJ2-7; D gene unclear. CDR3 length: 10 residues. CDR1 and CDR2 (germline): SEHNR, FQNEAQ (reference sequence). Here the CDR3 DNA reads TGTGACAGCAGCTTCTACGAGCAGTACTTC. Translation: CDSSFYEQYF.

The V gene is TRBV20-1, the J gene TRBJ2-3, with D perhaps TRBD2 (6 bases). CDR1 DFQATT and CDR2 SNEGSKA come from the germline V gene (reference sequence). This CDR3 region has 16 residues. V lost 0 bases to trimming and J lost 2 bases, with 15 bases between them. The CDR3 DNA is TGCAGTGCTAGAGATAACAACGGACTACTCACAGATACGCAGTATTTT. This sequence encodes CSARDNNGLLTDTQYF.

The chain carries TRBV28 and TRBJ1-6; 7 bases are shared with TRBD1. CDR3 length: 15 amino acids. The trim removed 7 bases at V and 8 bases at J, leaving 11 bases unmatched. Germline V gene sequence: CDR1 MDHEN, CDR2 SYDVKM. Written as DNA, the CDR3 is TGTGCCAGCAACCCGCAGGGGGTAGCTGATTCACCCCTCCACTTT. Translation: CASNPQGVADSPLHF.

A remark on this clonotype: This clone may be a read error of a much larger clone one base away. CDR3 coding DNA: TGTGCCAGCAGTTTCCCCTGGAACACTGAAGCTTTCTTT. This translates into CASSFPWNTEAFF. The chain recombines TRBV28 with TRBJ1-1; no clear D. Trimming stripped 3 bases from V and 1 base from J, with 6 bases between. The CDR3 has 13 amino acids. Germline CDR1 is MDHEN and CDR2 is SYDVKM.